The 25 T cell receptor beta chains presented below share a single source sample, sequenced in a study of Tregs in tolerant kidney transplant recipients. The table came from immunoSEQ multiplex PCR; TCRdb's copy has only in-frame clones and leaves some out. The profile shows some 88,000 clones, more than 90% of them singletons. The sequenced sample consisted of CD8+ T cells from blood. These receptors all come from a human donor in good health.

V gene TRBV9 combines with J gene TRBJ2-5; D remains ambiguous. CDR1 SGDLS and CDR2 YYNGEE come from the germline V gene. V was clipped by 3 bases and J by 2 bases, with 17 bases between them. This CDR3 has 16 residues. CDR3 in DNA: TGTGCCAGCAGCGAATCCACGCAGGAACCTCAAGAGACCCAGTACTTC. Amino acid sequence: CASSESTQEPQETQYF.

The chain links TRBV27 to TRBJ2-3; 8 nucleotides match TRBD2. Germline V CDR1 and CDR2: MNHEY, SMNVEV (reference sequence). The CDR3 length is 15 residues. V lost 5 bases and J lost 1; bases outside the gene matches: 5. CDR3 loop: CASSPLTSGTDTQYF. In DNA, the CDR3 is TGTGCCAGCAGTCCTTTGACTAGCGGCACAGATACGCAGTATTTT.

This sequence joins TRBV15 and TRBJ2-7, with D unclear. The CDR3 spans 15 residues. Germline V gene data show CDR1 as LNHNV and CDR2 as YYDKDF (reference sequence). V was shortened by 7 bases and J by 0 bases, with 16 bases between the two germline ends. CDR3 in amino acids: CATKFKLDASYEQYF. CDR3 DNA: TGTGCCACCAAATTCAAGCTAGACGCCTCCTACGAGCAGTACTTC. Variable domain in full (rest from reference TRBV15 and TRBJ2-7): DAMVIQNPRYQVTQFGKPVTLSCSQTLNHNVMYWYQQKSSQAPKLLFHYYDKDFNNEADTPDNFQSRRPNTSFCFLDIRSPGLGDTAMYLCATKFKLDASYEQYFGPGTRLTVT.

This rearrangement joins TRBV27 to TRBJ2-1; either TRBD1 or TRBD2 may fit D (5 bases each). The CDR3 spans 17 residues. Germline V gene data show CDR1 as MNHEY and CDR2 as SMNVEV (reference sequence). Deletions cut 2 bases from V and 7 bases from J, with 21 bases between. The CDR3 loop reads CASSLSIGDITRNEQFF. The DNA for the CDR3 is TGTGCCAGCAGTTTAAGCATAGGGGATATTACTAGAAATGAGCAGTTCTTC.

In this sample, this clone turned up once. The J gene is TRBJ1-2, the V gene TRBV2; a weak D match, TRBD1 (6 bases). V lost 6 bases and J 4 bases, leaving 21 bases between the germline ends. The germline gives CDR1 SNHLY, CDR2 FYNNEI. This CDR3 is 16 amino acids long. The CDR3 region is CASRMIGTNPLYGYTF. The CDR3, as DNA: TGTGCCAGCAGGATGATAGGGACAAACCCCCTCTATGGCTACACCTTC.

J is TRBJ1-2 and V is TRBV4-1, with 8 bases aligning to TRBD1. This CDR3 contains 14 residues. Trimming took 2 bases from V and 8 from J; bases not matched to a gene: 7. Germline loops: CDR1 MGHRA, CDR2 YSYEKL. The CDR3: CASSQFQGADGYTF. In nucleotides, the CDR3 is TGCGCCAGCAGCCAATTTCAGGGGGCCGACGGCTACACCTTC.

V and J are TRBV7-2 and TRBJ1-3, with unresolved D. CDR3 length: 14 amino acids. The germline gives CDR1 SGHTA, CDR2 FQGNSA. The ends were cut back, 5 bases at V and 4 bases at J, with 12 bases in the middle. Here the CDR3 DNA reads TGTGCCAGCAGCCCACCCCTTCGAGGAAACACCATATATTTT. Translating gives CASSPPLRGNTIYF.

The chain employs TRBV7-9 and TRBJ2-2, with D perhaps matching TRBD1 (6 bases). This CDR3 has 18 residues. The V end lost 0 bases, the J end lost 4 bases, and 18 bases lay between the germline ends. Germline lookup yields CDR1 SEHNR and CDR2 FQNEAQ (reference sequence). The CDR3 sequence is CASSLALVTGMFTGELFF. The CDR3 DNA reads TGTGCCAGCAGCTTAGCACTGGTCACAGGGATGTTCACCGGGGAGCTGTTTTTT.

The CDR3 region has the DNA TGTGCCAGCAGCGGACGGACAGGCGAATATGGCTACACCTTC. As protein: CASSGRTGEYGYTF. V gene TRBV5-5 combines with J gene TRBJ1-2; 7 positions match TRBD1. CDR1 is SGHKS, CDR2 YYEKEE, per germline (reference sequence). V dropped 4 bases and J dropped 5; count of bases not matched to a gene: 8. The CDR3 length is 14 residues.

The chain employs TRBV5-1 and TRBJ2-7; D unclear. This CDR3 comprises 14 residues. V lost 0 bases to trimming and J lost 2 bases, with 9 bases between them. Germline CDR1 reads SGHRS; CDR2 reads YFSETQ. The CDR3 nucleotides read TGCGCCAGCAGCTTGGTCCCGGCCACCTACGAGCAGTACTTC. It specifies CASSLVPATYEQYF.

The chain joins TRBV10-3 to TRBJ2-5; 9 bases fit TRBD1. The germline V gene has CDR1 ENHRY and CDR2 SYGVKD. The CDR3 spans 15 residues. The V and J ends lost 4 bases and 3 bases, in that order; junction bases with no gene match: 6. The CDR3 coding sequence is TGTGCCATCAGTGCGACAGGGGGGAGGAAAGAGACCCAGTACTTC. Its protein product is CAISATGGRKETQYF.

This CDR3 is CASSGDTGSNYGYTF. The CDR3 DNA is TGTGCCAGCAGCGGTGACACAGGGAGTAACTATGGCTACACCTTC. The J gene is TRBJ1-2, the V gene TRBV5-5; the D gene is possibly TRBD1 (6 bases). Germline loops: CDR1 SGHKS, CDR2 YYEKEE (reference sequence). The germline V and J ends were trimmed by 4 bases and 1 base, with 14 bases remaining between them. The CDR3 length is 15 residues.

The gene calls are TRBV4-1 and TRBJ2-1; perhaps TRBD1 as D (6 bases). Germline V lookup: CDR1 MGHRA, CDR2 YSYEKL. This CDR3 spans 16 amino acids. The V end was cut by 1 base, the J end by 0 bases, with 10 bases between. Written as DNA, the CDR3 is TGCGCCAGCAGCCAAGGACAGGAGGTCTCCTACAATGAGCAGTTCTTC. This gives the protein CASSQGQEVSYNEQFF.

CDR3 protein: CASSHDREGYNEQFF. The DNA of the CDR3 is TGTGCCAGTAGCCACGACAGGGAGGGCTACAATGAGCAGTTCTTC. This chain connects TRBV19 to TRBJ2-1, with D perhaps assigned TRBD1 or TRBD2 (7 bases each). Germline CDR1 LNHDA, CDR2 SQIVND (reference sequence). CDR3 length: 15 residues. The germline V and J ends were trimmed by 6 bases and 3 bases, with 15 bases remaining between them.

In nucleotides, the CDR3 is TGCGCCAGCAGCCGCAACGCAGGGGCTAGTGAAGCTTTCTTT. Translation gives CASSRNAGASEAFF. This chain joins TRBV5-1 and TRBJ1-1, with D possibly TRBD1 on 6 matching bases. Per the germline V gene, CDR1 is SGHRS and CDR2 is YFSETQ. V was shortened by 4 bases and J by 7 bases, with 17 bases between the two germline ends. There are 14 residues in the CDR3.

The chain employs TRBV27 and TRBJ2-1; a possible D gene is TRBD2 (6 bases). Trimming left V 8 bases short and J 3 bases short, with 11 bases between. This CDR3 is 13 amino acids long. Germline V lookup: CDR1 MNHEY, CDR2 SMNVEV (reference sequence). CDR3 in DNA: TGTGCCAGCCGCGGGACGAACTACAATGAGCAGTTCTTC. This translates into CASRGTNYNEQFF.

V is TRBV19 and J is TRBJ2-7, with 9 bases that match TRBD1. The CDR3 consists of 15 residues. Germline CDR1 is LNHDA and CDR2 is SQIVND (reference sequence). The V and J ends lost 4 bases and 5 bases, in that order; junction bases with no gene match: 9. The CDR3 protein is CASSTDGQGSNEQYF. CDR3 nucleotides: TGTGCCAGTAGTACCGACGGACAGGGGTCCAACGAGCAGTACTTC.

This chain uses TRBV11-2 with TRBJ2-1, with a weak D call TRBD2 (6 bases). Germline CDR1 is SGHAT and CDR2 is FQNNGV. This CDR3 is built from 16 residues. V lost 4 bases and J lost 2, with 15 bases in between. In DNA, the CDR3 is TGTGCCAGCAGCTGGAGGGACTTGGGAGCCTACAATGAGCAGTTCTTC. Translation gives CASSWRDLGAYNEQFF. Full variable domain (rest looked up from reference TRBV11-2 and TRBJ2-1): EAGVAQSPRYKIIEKRQSVAFWCNPISGHATLYWYQQILGQGPKLLIQFQNNGVVDDSQLPKDRFSAERLKGVDSTLKIQPAKLEDSAVYLCASSWRDLGAYNEQFFGPGTRLTVL.

The chain combines TRBV27 with TRBJ1-2; no reliable D call. Germline CDR1 and CDR2: MNHEY and SMNVEV (reference sequence). This CDR3 comprises 14 residues. The V end was cut by 2 bases, the J end by 4 bases, with 11 bases between. The CDR3 sequence: CASSLNSGVYGYTF. Here the CDR3 DNA reads TGTGCCAGCAGTTTAAACTCGGGCGTCTATGGCTACACCTTC.

This clone was picked up one time. The chain carries TRBV4-1 and TRBJ2-7; TRBD1 aligns across 10 bases. Trimming took 3 bases from V and 7 from J; bases not matched to a gene: 6. CDR1 is MGHRA, CDR2 YSYEKL, per germline. This CDR3 has 14 amino acids. The CDR3 sequence is CASSHGTGAREQYF. The CDR3 coding sequence is TGCGCCAGCAGCCATGGGACAGGGGCGCGGGAGCAGTACTTC.

This sequence joins TRBV29-1 and TRBJ2-5; 11 bases are shared with TRBD2. Germline values: CDR1 SQVTM, CDR2 ANQGSEA. Germline trimming cut 7 bases from V and 6 bases from J; bases unmatched to any gene: 13. The CDR3 sequence is 15 residues long. The CDR3 bases are TGCAGCGCCGGAAGTGGGACTAGCGGAAAAAAGACCCAGTACTTC. This translates into CSAGSGTSGKKTQYF.

The rearrangement links TRBV9 to TRBJ2-3, with TRBD2 matching over 13 bases. This CDR3 has 18 amino acids. CDR1 and CDR2 (germline): SGDLS, YYNGEE. Unmatched junction bases numbered 7, after V lost 2 bases and J lost 1 base. The chain's CDR3 is CASSVSATSGGRTDTQYF. The DNA of the CDR3 is TGTGCCAGCAGCGTTTCTGCGACTAGCGGGGGGCGCACAGATACGCAGTATTTT. Variable domain in full (rest from reference TRBV9 and TRBJ2-3): DSGVTQTPKHLITATGQRVTLRCSPRSGDLSVYWYQQSLDQGLQFLIQYYNGEERAKGNILERFSAQQFPDLHSELNLSSLELGDSALYFCASSVSATSGGRTDTQYFGPGTRLTVL.

This chain links TRBV6-1 with TRBJ1-1; D gene uncertain. The V and J ends lost 10 bases and 0 bases respectively, with 15 bases between them. Germline V gives CDR1 MNHNS, CDR2 SASEGT. The CDR3 length is 14 residues. The CDR3, as DNA: TGTGCCATTCGACGGACCGAGGTGAACACTGAAGCTTTCTTT. This gives the protein CAIRRTEVNTEAFF.

The chain joins TRBV5-1 to TRBJ2-4; D is unclear. From germline, CDR1 is SGHRS and CDR2 YFSETQ. V was cut by 2 bases and J by 3 bases, with 0 bases left in between. The CDR3 runs to 11 residues. Written as DNA, the CDR3 is TGCGCCAGCAGCTTCAAAAACATTCAGTACTTC. Translated: CASSFKNIQYF. The full variable domain, completed using reference TRBV5-1 and TRBJ2-4, is KAGVTQTPRYLIKTRGQQVTLSCSPISGHRSVSWYQQTPGQGLQFLFEYFSETQRNKGNFPGRFSGRQFSNSRSEMNVSTLELGDSALYLCASSFKNIQYFGAGTRLSVL.

The genes are TRBV15 and TRBJ2-7, with D unclear. Trimming removed 0 bases from V and 0 bases from J, with 6 bases in between. Germline V lookup: CDR1 LNHNV, CDR2 YYDKDF (reference sequence). The CDR3 contains 14 residues. The CDR3 region is CATSREPNSYEQYF. The CDR3 DNA follows: TGTGCCACCAGCAGAGAACCTAACTCCTACGAGCAGTACTTC. The entire variable domain, with the rest obtained from reference TRBV15 and TRBJ2-7, is as follows: DAMVIQNPRYQVTQFGKPVTLSCSQTLNHNVMYWYQQKSSQAPKLLFHYYDKDFNNEADTPDNFQSRRPNTSFCFLDIRSPGLGDTAMYLCATSREPNSYEQYFGPGTRLTVT.